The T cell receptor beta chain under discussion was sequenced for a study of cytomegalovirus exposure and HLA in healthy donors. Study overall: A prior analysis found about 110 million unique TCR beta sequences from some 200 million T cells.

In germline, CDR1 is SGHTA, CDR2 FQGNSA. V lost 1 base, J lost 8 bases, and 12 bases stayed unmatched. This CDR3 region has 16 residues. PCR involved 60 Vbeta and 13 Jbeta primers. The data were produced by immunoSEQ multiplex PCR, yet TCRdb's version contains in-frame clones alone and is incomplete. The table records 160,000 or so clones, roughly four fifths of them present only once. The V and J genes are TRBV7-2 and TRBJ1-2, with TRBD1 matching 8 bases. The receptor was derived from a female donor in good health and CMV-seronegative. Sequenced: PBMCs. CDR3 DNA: TGTGCCAGCAGCTTAGTGGGTAGGGGACAGGACGGGGGCTACACCTTC. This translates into CASSLVGRGQDGGYTF.